One and the same sample provided the 17 T cell receptor beta chains below, sequenced in a study of blood T cells in healthy people across ages (dated by TCRdb to the mid-2010s). Receptor amplification or capture employed 5' RACE. Reads for this sample came from an Illumina HiSeq 2500. A second PCR of roughly 7 to 11 cycles was performed with a sample-barcoded 5' primer and a J-beta primer mix. The raw public reads went through TCRdb reprocessing: fastp at Q25, MiXCR clone calling, in-frame beta chains kept. Each CDR3 protein gets just one entry, which takes the most common genes and DNA from the rows behind it. Recorded for this sample are 980,000 or so distinct CDR3 sequences; under 50% of them occurred a single time. The top ten clonotypes cover 13% of the sample. The sample comprised blood. These receptors all stem from a man aged 25 to 45 in good health.

This rearrangement joins TRBV10-3 to TRBJ2-5, with D uncertain. The CDR3 is made up of 12 amino acids. V was trimmed by 10 bases and J by 3 bases, leaving 12 bases between them. The germline V gene has CDR1 ENHRY and CDR2 SYGVKD. This CDR3 is CATSPVEETQYF. CDR3 in DNA: TGTGCCACCTCACCCGTGGAAGAGACCCAGTACTTC.

The rearrangement joins TRBV5-6 to TRBJ2-1; no clear D. The germline V and J ends were trimmed by 0 bases and 5 bases, with 9 bases remaining between them. Looked up from germline, CDR1 is SGHDT and CDR2 is YYEEEE. The CDR3 is 14 residues long. The CDR3 loop reads CASSLGVENNEQFF. Here the CDR3 DNA reads TGTGCCAGCAGCTTGGGGGTCGAAAACAATGAGCAGTTCTTC.

The chain carries TRBV28 and TRBJ2-5; TRBD2 aligns across 12 bases. CDR1 is MDHEN and CDR2 is SYDVKM in the germline V gene. The CDR3 length is 14 residues. V lost 6 bases to trimming and J lost 2 bases; unmatched junction nucleotides: 1. The CDR3 is CASRTSGGQETQYF. For the CDR3, the DNA is TGTGCCAGCAGAACTAGCGGGGGGCAAGAGACCCAGTACTTC.

The rearrangement uses TRBV20-1 and TRBJ1-1; no reliable D call. V shed 6 bases and J shed 1 base, with 9 bases lying between them. Germline V gene sequence: CDR1 DFQATT, CDR2 SNEGSKA (reference sequence). The CDR3 is 12 amino acids. CDR3 residues: CSATEGNTEAFF. In nucleotides, the CDR3 is TGCAGTGCCACCGAGGGGAACACTGAAGCTTTCTTT.

The chain uses TRBV12-3 or TRBV12-4 and TRBJ1-4; no reliable D call. CDR3 length: 12 residues. V was pared by 4 bases and J by 8 bases, with 8 bases between. This CDR3 is CASSWSGEKLFF. CDR3 DNA sequence: TGTGCCAGCAGTTGGTCGGGAGAAAAACTGTTTTTT.

Concerning this clonotype itself: Being one base from a much bigger clone, this may be a read error. The rearrangement links TRBV2 to TRBJ2-3; D gene unclear. Germline assignment: CDR1 SNHLY and CDR2 FYNNEI. Trimming left V 6 bases short and J 6 bases short, with 7 bases between. The CDR3 loop spans 11 amino acids. The CDR3: CASSPWDTQYF. The DNA for the CDR3 is TGTGCCAGCAGCCCCTGGGATACGCAGTATTTT.

Concerning this clonotype itself: One junction end disagrees with the germline gene, perhaps due to a read error. This sequence joins TRBV29-1 and TRBJ2-7; D might be TRBD1 (6 bases). The CDR3 extends over 12 amino acids. Germline V gene sequence: CDR1 SQVTM, CDR2 ANQGSEA. CDR3: CSVEDRSYERYF. CDR3 DNA sequence: TGCAGCGTTGAGGACAGATCCTACGAGCGGTACTTC.

This clonotype occurred a few times. The chain uses TRBV12-3 or TRBV12-4 and TRBJ2-2; perhaps TRBD2 as D (5 bases). This CDR3 has 14 residues. V lost 5 bases and J 4 bases, leaving 11 bases between the germline ends. DNA for the CDR3: TGTGCCAGCAGTCAATCGGCGGGCACCGGGGAGCTGTTTTTT. Encoded protein: CASSQSAGTGELFF.

The V and J genes are TRBV30 and TRBJ2-3; 8 nucleotides agree with TRBD2. After removal of 3 bases from V and 0 bases from J, the junction contained 8 bases not matched to a gene. Per the germline V gene, CDR1 is GTSNPN and CDR2 is SVGIG (reference sequence). This CDR3 has 16 residues. The CDR3 protein is CAWRNKTSVSTDTQYF. DNA of the CDR3: TGTGCCTGGAGGAACAAGACTAGCGTAAGCACAGATACGCAGTATTTT.

This clonotype was recorded only once. This sequence joins TRBV29-1 and TRBJ2-3; 10 bases agree with TRBD2. This CDR3 comprises 20 residues. Germline trimming cut 2 bases from V and 10 bases from J; bases unmatched to any gene: 27. From germline, CDR1 is SQVTM and CDR2 ANQGSEA. CDR3 sequence: CSVENLHAGDPSGGQDAQYF. The CDR3, as DNA: TGCAGCGTTGAAAACCTCCATGCAGGGGATCCTAGCGGGGGCCAGGATGCGCAGTATTTT.

In its sample, this clonotype was seen a few times. The chain employs TRBV30 and TRBJ1-4; TRBD1 matches at 7 bases. CDR1 and CDR2 from the germline V gene are GTSNPN and SVGIG (reference sequence). The trim removed 6 bases at V and 6 bases at J, leaving 7 bases unmatched. The CDR3 extends over 13 amino acids. CDR3 coding DNA: TGTGCCTGTCTGACAGGGTCGGATGAAAAACTGTTTTTT. Its translation is CACLTGSDEKLFF.

The genes are TRBV27 and TRBJ2-5, with 10 bases aligning to TRBD1. This CDR3 is 17 amino acids long. V shed 0 bases, J shed 11 bases, and the junction held 15 bases outside the gene matches. Germline V lookup: CDR1 MNHEY, CDR2 SMNVEV (reference sequence). The DNA for the CDR3 is TGTGCCAGCAGTTTATCATGGCGGAGACAGGGGGCAAGGGAGCAGTACTTC. Its translation: CASSLSWRRQGAREQYF.

This clonotype was picked up a small number of times. V is TRBV20-1 and J is TRBJ1-2, with TRBD1 matching 8 bases. The germline V gene encodes CDR1 DFQATT and CDR2 SNEGSKA (reference sequence). The CDR3 is 11 amino acids. V lost 6 bases and J lost 8; bases outside the gene matches: 5. CDR3 residues: CSARQGIGYTF. The DNA of the CDR3 is TGCAGTGCGAGACAGGGGATCGGCTACACCTTC.

The genes are TRBV28 and TRBJ2-5, with D possibly being TRBD1 or TRBD2 (7 bases each). This CDR3 is built from 14 residues. Per germline, CDR1 MDHEN and CDR2 SYDVKM. Between the trimmed V and J ends, which lost 5 bases and 4 bases, there was a span of 14 bases. CDR3 sequence (DNA): TGTGCCAGCAGTCTAGACAGGGAGGGAGAGACCCAGTACTTC. It translates to CASSLDREGETQYF. Together with reference TRBV28 and TRBJ2-5, the CDR3 gives the full variable domain: DVKVTQSSRYLVKRTGEKVFLECVQDMDHENMFWYRQDPGLGLRLIYFSYDVKMKEKGDIPEGYSVSREKKERFSLILESASTNQTSMYLCASSLDREGETQYFGPGTRLLVL.

This clonotype has just a few counts. The CDR3 DNA sequence: TGTGCCAGCAGCTTAGCCGGGCCAGGTTTGGGTGAGCAGTTCTTC. As protein: CASSLAGPGLGEQFF. This chain uses TRBV11-1 with TRBJ2-1; D gene unclear. The CDR3 is 15 amino acids. The germline gives CDR1 SGHAT, CDR2 FQDESV (reference sequence). V was trimmed by 0 bases and J by 9 bases, leaving 15 bases between them.

This rearrangement joins TRBV28 to TRBJ1-5; no reliable D call. Germline V gene sequence: CDR1 MDHEN, CDR2 SYDVKM. V lost 5 bases and J 0 bases, leaving 11 bases between the germline ends. This CDR3 comprises 15 residues. CDR3 loop: CASSLVPHSNQPQHF. The CDR3 DNA is TGTGCCAGCAGTCTGGTGCCTCATAGCAATCAGCCCCAGCATTTT.

This clonotype was counted a few times. The chain joins TRBV7-2 to TRBJ2-1; TRBD2 might be the D (6 bases). The CDR3 contains 13 residues. Per germline, CDR1 SGHTA and CDR2 FQGNSA. Deletions cut 5 bases from V and 15 bases from J, with 20 bases between. The CDR3 reads CASSPNDRDLWFF. In nucleotides, the CDR3 is TGTGCCAGCAGCCCCAACGACCGGGACTTATGGTTCTTC.